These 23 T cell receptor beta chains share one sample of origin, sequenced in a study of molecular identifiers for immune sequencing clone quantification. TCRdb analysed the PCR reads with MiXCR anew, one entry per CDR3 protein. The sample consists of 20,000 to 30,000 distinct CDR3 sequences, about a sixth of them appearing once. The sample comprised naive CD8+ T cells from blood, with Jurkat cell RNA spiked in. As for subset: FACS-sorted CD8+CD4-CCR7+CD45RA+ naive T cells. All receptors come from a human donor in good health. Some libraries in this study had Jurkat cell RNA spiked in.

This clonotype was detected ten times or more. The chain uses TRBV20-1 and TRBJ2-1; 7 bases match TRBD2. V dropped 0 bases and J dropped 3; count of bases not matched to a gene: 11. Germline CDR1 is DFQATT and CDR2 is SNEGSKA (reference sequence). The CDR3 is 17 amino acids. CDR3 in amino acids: CSARDLASGEVYNEQFF. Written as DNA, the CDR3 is TGCAGTGCTAGAGATCTGGCCAGCGGGGAAGTCTACAATGAGCAGTTCTTC.

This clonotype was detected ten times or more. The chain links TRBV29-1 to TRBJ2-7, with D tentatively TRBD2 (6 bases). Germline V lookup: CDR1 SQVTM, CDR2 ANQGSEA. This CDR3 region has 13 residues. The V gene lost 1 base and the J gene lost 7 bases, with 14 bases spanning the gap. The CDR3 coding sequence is TGCAGCGTTGAAGTAGCCGGCGGGGAGGAGCAGTACTTC. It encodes CSVEVAGGEEQYF.

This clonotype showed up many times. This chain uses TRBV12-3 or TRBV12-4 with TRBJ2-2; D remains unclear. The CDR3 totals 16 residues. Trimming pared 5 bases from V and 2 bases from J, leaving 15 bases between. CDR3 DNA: TGTGCCAGCAGTCCAGTAAGGTTCGGCAACACCGGGGAGCTGTTTTTT. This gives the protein CASSPVRFGNTGELFF.

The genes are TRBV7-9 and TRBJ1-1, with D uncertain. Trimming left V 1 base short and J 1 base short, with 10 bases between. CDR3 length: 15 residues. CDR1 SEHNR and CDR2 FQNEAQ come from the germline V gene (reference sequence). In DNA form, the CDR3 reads TGTGCCAGCAGCTTAGTCCGCCAGGAGAACACTGAAGCTTTCTTT. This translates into CASSLVRQENTEAFF.

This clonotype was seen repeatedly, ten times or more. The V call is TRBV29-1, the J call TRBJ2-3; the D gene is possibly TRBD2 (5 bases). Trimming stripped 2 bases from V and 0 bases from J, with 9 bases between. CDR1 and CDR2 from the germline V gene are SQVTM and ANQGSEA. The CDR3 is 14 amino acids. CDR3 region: CSVEREKSTDTQYF. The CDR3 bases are TGCAGCGTTGAAAGGGAGAAAAGCACAGATACGCAGTATTTT.

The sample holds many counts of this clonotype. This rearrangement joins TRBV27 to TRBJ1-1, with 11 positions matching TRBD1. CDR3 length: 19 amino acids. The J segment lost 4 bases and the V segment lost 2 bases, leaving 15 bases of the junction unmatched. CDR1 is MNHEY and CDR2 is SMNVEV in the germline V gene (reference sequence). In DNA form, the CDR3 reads TGTGCCAGCAGTTTAGTAGGATCCGGGACAGGGGGGGCGGCCACTGAAGCTTTCTTT. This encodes CASSLVGSGTGGAATEAFF.

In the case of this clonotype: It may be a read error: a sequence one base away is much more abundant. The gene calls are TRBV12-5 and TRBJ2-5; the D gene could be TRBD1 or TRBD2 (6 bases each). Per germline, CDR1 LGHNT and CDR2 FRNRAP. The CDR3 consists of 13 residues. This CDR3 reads CASGLGGAETRYF. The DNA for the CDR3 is TGTGCTAGTGGTTTGGGGGGGGCAGAGACCCGGTACTTC. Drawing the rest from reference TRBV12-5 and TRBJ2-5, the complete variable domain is DARVTQTPRHKVTEMGQEVTMRCQPILGHNTVFWYRQTMMQGLELLAYFRNRAPLDDSGMPKDRFSAEMPDATLATLKIQPSEPRDSAVYFCASGLGGAETRYFGPGTRLLVL.

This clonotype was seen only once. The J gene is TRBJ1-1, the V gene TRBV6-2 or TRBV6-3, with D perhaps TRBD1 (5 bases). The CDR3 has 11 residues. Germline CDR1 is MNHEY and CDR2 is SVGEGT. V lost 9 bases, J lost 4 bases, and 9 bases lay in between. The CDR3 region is CASSRGTEAFF. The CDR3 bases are TGTGCCAGTTCAAGGGGCACTGAAGCTTTCTTT.

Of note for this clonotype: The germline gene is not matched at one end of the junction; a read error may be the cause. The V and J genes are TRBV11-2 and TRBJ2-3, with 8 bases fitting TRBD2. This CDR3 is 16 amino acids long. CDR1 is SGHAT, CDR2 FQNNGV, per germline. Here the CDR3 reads CASSHYGGSGVNTQCF. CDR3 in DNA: TGTGCCAGCAGCCACTACGGAGGTAGCGGGGTAAATACGCAGTGTTTT.

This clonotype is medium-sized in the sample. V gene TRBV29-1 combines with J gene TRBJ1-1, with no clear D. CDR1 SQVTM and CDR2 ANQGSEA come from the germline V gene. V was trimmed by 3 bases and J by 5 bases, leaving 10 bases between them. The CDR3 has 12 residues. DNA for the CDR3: TGCAGCGTTGAGGAGGGTTGGACTGAAGCTTTCTTT. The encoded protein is CSVEEGWTEAFF.

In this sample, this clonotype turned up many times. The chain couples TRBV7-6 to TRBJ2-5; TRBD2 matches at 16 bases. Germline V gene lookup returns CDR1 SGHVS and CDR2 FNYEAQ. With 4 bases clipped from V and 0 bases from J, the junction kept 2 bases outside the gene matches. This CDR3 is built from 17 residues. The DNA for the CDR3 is TGTGCCAGCAGCTCGGGACTAGCGGGGGGGTACCAAGAGACCCAGTACTTC. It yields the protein CASSSGLAGGYQETQYF.

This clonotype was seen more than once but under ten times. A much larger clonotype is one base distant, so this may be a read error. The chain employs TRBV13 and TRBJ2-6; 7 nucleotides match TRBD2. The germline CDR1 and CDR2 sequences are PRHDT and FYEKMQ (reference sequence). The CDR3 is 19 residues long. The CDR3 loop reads CASSLALAEPSSRANVLTF. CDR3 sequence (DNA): TGTGCCAGCAGCTTAGCGCTAGCGGAACCCTCCTCTAGGGCCAACGTCCTGACTTTC.

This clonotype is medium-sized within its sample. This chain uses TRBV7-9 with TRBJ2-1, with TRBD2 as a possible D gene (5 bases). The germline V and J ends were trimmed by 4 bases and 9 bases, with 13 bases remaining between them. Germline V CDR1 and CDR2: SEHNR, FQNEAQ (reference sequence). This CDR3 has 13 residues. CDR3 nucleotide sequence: TGTGCCAGCAGCTCGACTACTTGGGGTGAGCAGTTCTTC. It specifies CASSSTTWGEQFF.

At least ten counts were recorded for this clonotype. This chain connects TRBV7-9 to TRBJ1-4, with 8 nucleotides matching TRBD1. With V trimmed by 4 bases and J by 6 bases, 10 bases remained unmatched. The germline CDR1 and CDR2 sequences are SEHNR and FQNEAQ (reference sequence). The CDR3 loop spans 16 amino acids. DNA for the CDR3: TGTGCCAGCAGCTCCGAAAGGACAGGGCTGGATGAAAAACTGTTTTTT. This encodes CASSSERTGLDEKLFF.

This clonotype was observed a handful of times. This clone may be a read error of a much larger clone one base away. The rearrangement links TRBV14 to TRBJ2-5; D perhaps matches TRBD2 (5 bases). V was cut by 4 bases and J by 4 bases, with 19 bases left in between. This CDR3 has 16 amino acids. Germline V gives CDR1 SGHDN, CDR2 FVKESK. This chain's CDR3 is CASSRDIVPEAETQYF. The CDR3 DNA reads TGTGCCAGCAGCCGAGACATTGTTCCGGAGGCAGAGACCCAGTACTTC.

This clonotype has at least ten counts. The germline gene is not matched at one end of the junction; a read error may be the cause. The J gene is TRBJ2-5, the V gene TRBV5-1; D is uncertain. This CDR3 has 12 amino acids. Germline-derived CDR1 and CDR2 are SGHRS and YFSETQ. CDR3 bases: TGCGCCAGCAGGTTGGGTACAGAGACCCAGTACTTC. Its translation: CASRLGTETQYF. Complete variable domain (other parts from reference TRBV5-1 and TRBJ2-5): KAGVTQTPRYLIKTRGQQVTLSCSPISGHRSVSWYQQTPGQGLQFLFEYFSETQRNKGNFPGRFSGRQFSNSRSEMNVSTLELGDSALYLCASRLGTETQYFGPGTRLLVL.

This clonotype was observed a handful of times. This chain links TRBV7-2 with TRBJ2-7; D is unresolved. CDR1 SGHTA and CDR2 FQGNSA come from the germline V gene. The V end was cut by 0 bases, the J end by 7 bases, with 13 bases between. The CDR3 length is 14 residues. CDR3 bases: TGTGCCAGCAGCTTAGCCCCTGGTCTCGTGGAGCAGTACTTC. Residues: CASSLAPGLVEQYF.

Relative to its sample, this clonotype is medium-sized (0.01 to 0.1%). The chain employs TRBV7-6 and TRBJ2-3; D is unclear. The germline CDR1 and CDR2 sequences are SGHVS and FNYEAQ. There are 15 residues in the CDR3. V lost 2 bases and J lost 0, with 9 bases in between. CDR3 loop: CASSLFGLSTDTQYF. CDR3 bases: TGTGCCAGCAGCTTATTCGGGCTAAGCACAGATACGCAGTATTTT.

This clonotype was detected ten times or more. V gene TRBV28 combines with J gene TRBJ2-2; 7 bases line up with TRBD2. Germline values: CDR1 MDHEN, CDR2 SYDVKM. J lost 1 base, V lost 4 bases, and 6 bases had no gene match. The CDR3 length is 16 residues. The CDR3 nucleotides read TGTGCCAGCAGTTGGTTGGCTAGCGGGAACACCGGGGAGCTGTTTTTT. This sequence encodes CASSWLASGNTGELFF.

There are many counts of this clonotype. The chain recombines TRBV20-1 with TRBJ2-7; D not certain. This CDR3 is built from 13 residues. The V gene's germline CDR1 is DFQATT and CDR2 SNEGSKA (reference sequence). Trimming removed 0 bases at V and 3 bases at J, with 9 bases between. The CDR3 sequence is CSAREPSLYEQYF. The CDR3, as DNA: TGCAGTGCTAGAGAGCCTTCGCTCTACGAGCAGTACTTC.

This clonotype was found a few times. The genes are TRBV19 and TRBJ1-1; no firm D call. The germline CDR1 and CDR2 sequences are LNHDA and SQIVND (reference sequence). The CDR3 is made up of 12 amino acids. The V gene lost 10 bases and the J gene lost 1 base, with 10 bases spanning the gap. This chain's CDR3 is CATKTGNTEAFF. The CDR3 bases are TGTGCCACTAAGACGGGGAACACTGAAGCTTTCTTT.

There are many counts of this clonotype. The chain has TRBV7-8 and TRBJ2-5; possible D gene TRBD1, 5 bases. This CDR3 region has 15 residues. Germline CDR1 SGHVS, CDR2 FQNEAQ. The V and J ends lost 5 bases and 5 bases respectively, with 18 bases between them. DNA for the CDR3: TGTGCCAGCAGCCCACAGGTTCTGGGGCTGGAGACCCAGTACTTC. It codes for CASSPQVLGLETQYF.

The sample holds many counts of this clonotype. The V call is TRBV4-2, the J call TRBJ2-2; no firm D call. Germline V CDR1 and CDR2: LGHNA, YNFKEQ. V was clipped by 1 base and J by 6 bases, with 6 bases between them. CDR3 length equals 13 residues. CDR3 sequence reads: CASSQGNPGELFF. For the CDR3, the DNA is TGTGCCAGCAGCCAAGGCAATCCCGGGGAGCTGTTTTTT.